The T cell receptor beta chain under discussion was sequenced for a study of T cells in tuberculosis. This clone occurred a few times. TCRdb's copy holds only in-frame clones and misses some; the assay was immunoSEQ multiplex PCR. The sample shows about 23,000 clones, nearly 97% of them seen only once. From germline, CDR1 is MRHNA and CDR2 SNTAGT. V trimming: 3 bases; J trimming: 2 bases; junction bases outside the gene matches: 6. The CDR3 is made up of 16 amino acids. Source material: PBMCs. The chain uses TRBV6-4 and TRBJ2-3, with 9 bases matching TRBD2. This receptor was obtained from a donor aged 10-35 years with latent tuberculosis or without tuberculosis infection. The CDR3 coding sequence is TGTGCCAGCAGTGAAGAAGCGGGGGGAGCCACAGATACGCAGTATTTT. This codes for CASSEEAGGATDTQYF.